Sequencing of this T cell receptor (beta chain) was carried out in a study of response to subunit inactivated influenza vaccine. The CDR3 runs to 17 residues. Trimming pared 1 base from V and 0 bases from J, leaving 15 bases between. From the RT-PCR reads, TCRdb called clonotypes with MiXCR, one entry per CDR3 protein. Of some 570,000 distinct CDR3 sequences listed, approximately 10% are singletons. These data are also associated with another study on T cells expressing NK-cell markers. As that study records: The cDNA for TCR beta came from 5'RACE template switching with UMIs. The dominant NKG2C+ clonotypes represented about 1.0-7.5% of CD8+ T cells in about six donors. These same clonotypes (in several donors) also led the CD3+CD56-NKG2C+ fraction.

The V call is TRBV12-3 or TRBV12-4, the J call TRBJ1-2; possibly TRBD1 for D (6 bases). Specimen: PBMCs from blood, collected on the day of vaccination. This clonotype was sampled from a man over 45 who received an inactivated influenza vaccine. The CDR3 loop is CASSLEQGIGANYGYTF. The CDR3 nucleotides are TGTGCCAGCAGTTTAGAGCAGGGGATCGGAGCTAACTATGGCTACACCTTC.